The 13 T cell receptor beta chains below were found in one sample sequenced in a study of blood T cell repertoires in COVID-19. Some clones are missing from TCRdb's copy, which holds only in-frame ones; the method was immunoSEQ multiplex PCR. This repertoire shows 90,000 to 120,000 clones, just over 90% found once; its top ten account for approximately 1.2%. Sequenced sample: peripheral blood. The receptors come from a woman aged 25 to 45 with acute or convalescent COVID-19.

This clone was observed a single time. The chain recombines TRBV30 with TRBJ1-4; 9 bases map to TRBD1. The junction had 14 bases not matched to a gene; V was cut back by 2 bases and J by 4 bases. CDR1 is GTSNPN, CDR2 SVGIG, per germline (reference sequence). CDR3 length equals 18 residues. Here the CDR3 DNA reads TGTGCCTGGAGTCTCAACGCCGGGACAGGGACACTTAATGAAAAACTGTTTTTT. It is translated as CAWSLNAGTGTLNEKLFF.

This chain connects TRBV6-2 or TRBV6-3 to TRBJ1-1; the match to TRBD1 covers 7 bases. Germline trimming cut 6 bases from V and 10 bases from J; bases unmatched to any gene: 8. The CDR3 runs 12 residues. Germline values: CDR1 MNHEY, CDR2 SVGEGT. CDR3 residues: CASSRDRVGAFF. Here the CDR3 DNA reads TGTGCCAGCAGCCGAGACAGGGTAGGAGCTTTCTTT.

The V and J genes are TRBV28 and TRBJ2-4; 8 nucleotides agree with TRBD2. The CDR3 totals 17 residues. CDR1 is MDHEN and CDR2 is SYDVKM in the germline V gene. With V trimmed by 6 bases and J by 0 bases, 10 bases remained unmatched. CDR3 bases: TGTGCCAGCAGAAGCGGGAGAGGGGGGCTAGCCAAAAACATTCAGTACTTC. It specifies CASRSGRGGLAKNIQYF. The variable domain in full, completed from reference TRBV28 and TRBJ2-4, reads DVKVTQSSRYLVKRTGEKVFLECVQDMDHENMFWYRQDPGLGLRLIYFSYDVKMKEKGDIPEGYSVSREKKERFSLILESASTNQTSMYLCASRSGRGGLAKNIQYFGAGTRLSVL.

V usage is TRBV6-5 and J usage is TRBJ1-1; D uncertain. The CDR3 has 12 amino acids. CDR1 MNHEY and CDR2 SVGAGI come from the germline V gene. V shed 2 bases and J shed 7 bases, with 8 bases lying between them. The CDR3 bases are TGTGCCAGCAGTTACCCAGGAGGTGAAGCTTTCTTT. Its protein product is CASSYPGGEAFF.

This CDR3 is CASRRTGDHQPQHF. The CDR3 DNA reads as TGTGCCAGCAGGCGGACAGGGGATCATCAGCCCCAGCATTTT. This sequence joins TRBV28 and TRBJ1-5; 9 bases map to TRBD1. This CDR3 is 14 amino acids long. The V gene end was trimmed by 6 bases and the J gene end by 5 bases; junction bases not matched to a gene: 5. Germline-derived CDR1 and CDR2 are MDHEN and SYDVKM.

This clone was counted once. The gene calls are TRBV19 and TRBJ1-2; D may be TRBD1 (5 bases). Trimming stripped 6 bases from V and 4 bases from J, with 21 bases between. Looked up from germline, CDR1 is LNHDA and CDR2 is SQIVND (reference sequence). The CDR3 has 16 amino acids. CDR3 nucleotide sequence: TGTGCCAGTAGCCCAGAGAGGGCGCGGGGCGCCTATGGCTACACCTTC. Translation: CASSPERARGAYGYTF.

CDR3 nucleotide sequence: TGCAGCGTAAGACACAATAATGAAAAACTGTTTTTT. Translating it yields CSVRHNNEKLFF. V gene TRBV29-1 combines with J gene TRBJ1-4, with D hard to call. Trimming removed 6 bases from V and 4 bases from J, with 9 bases in between. Per the germline V gene, CDR1 is SQVTM and CDR2 is ANQGSEA. The CDR3 spans 12 residues.

The rearrangement links TRBV5-6 to TRBJ1-1; D gene uncertain. The CDR3 covers 14 residues. Trimming took 1 base from V and 0 from J, leaving 7 bases between them. Germline V gives CDR1 SGHDT, CDR2 YYEEEE. The CDR3 reads CASSLSGVNTEAFF. The CDR3 DNA reads TGTGCCAGCAGCTTGTCGGGAGTGAACACTGAAGCTTTCTTT.

This chain links TRBV7-8 with TRBJ2-2; D possibly corresponds to TRBD2 (5 bases). This CDR3 spans 16 amino acids. The germline V gene encodes CDR1 SGHVS and CDR2 FQNEAQ. V gave up 5 bases and J gave up 1 base, with 14 bases separating them. In DNA form, the CDR3 reads TGTGCCAGCAGCGGCACTAGGGTCGAGAACACCGGGGAGCTGTTTTTT. Amino acids: CASSGTRVENTGELFF.

This chain links TRBV5-1 with TRBJ1-1, with 8 bases that match TRBD1. CDR1 and CDR2 from the germline V gene are SGHRS and YFSETQ. The length of the CDR3 is 12 residues. Trimming cost V 3 bases and J 10 bases; bases outside gene matches: 5. The CDR3 region is CASSSDRVGAFF. The CDR3 coding sequence is TGCGCCAGCAGCTCGGACAGGGTCGGAGCTTTCTTT.

V gene TRBV27 combines with J gene TRBJ2-1, with a possible D match to TRBD2 (5 bases). The CDR3 spans 15 residues. Trimming left V 8 bases short and J 1 base short, with 15 bases between. Germline loops: CDR1 MNHEY, CDR2 SMNVEV (reference sequence). The CDR3, as DNA: TGTGCCAGCGCACTGTCGGGAAGTTCCTACAATGAGCAGTTCTTC. Translated: CASALSGSSYNEQFF.

The genes are TRBV11-3 and TRBJ1-1, with TRBD1 identical over 8 bases. The germline CDR1 and CDR2 sequences are SGHNT and YENEEA. The trim removed 8 bases at V and 1 base at J, leaving 12 bases unmatched. The CDR3 is made up of 16 amino acids. The DNA of the CDR3 is TGTGCCAGCTCGCCCCAGGGGGCGGGTGGGAACACTGAAGCTTTCTTT. This encodes CASSPQGAGGNTEAFF.

J is TRBJ2-5 and V is TRBV2; tentatively, D is TRBD1 (6 bases). Deletions cut 4 bases from V and 5 bases from J, with 11 bases between. The CDR3 spans 13 residues. CDR1 and CDR2 (germline): SNHLY, FYNNEI. The CDR3 DNA reads as TGTGCCAGCAGTGGGCAGGGGTGGGAGACCCAGTACTTC. Translation: CASSGQGWETQYF.